Given below is one T cell receptor (beta chain) in context. Its antigen is undetermined. This sample was included in a study of T-cell memory formation after mild COVID-19. On the study more broadly: In these data, TCR clusters were largely donor specific.

A single record per CDR3 protein comes from TCRdb applying MiXCR to the 5' RACE reads. The sample lists under 550,000 distinct CDR3 sequences, about 18% occurring once. The ends were cut back, 7 bases at V and 0 bases at J, with 10 bases in the middle. Germline CDR1 is SGHRS and CDR2 is YFSETQ. This CDR3 has 13 amino acids. Study observations and caveats: Pre-infection memory carried some responding clones, suggesting that cross-reactive memory joined.

The receptor's source is an adult woman who had mild COVID-19 (a few samples of this study predate the infection). Cell type and time point are not known. Source material: PBMCs or a T cell subset sorted from them (not recorded which). This chain joins TRBV5-1 and TRBJ1-1; D gene unclear. The CDR3 nucleotides are TGCGCCAGCCGGAGAGGACTGAACACTGAAGCTTTCTTT. Encoded protein: CASRRGLNTEAFF.